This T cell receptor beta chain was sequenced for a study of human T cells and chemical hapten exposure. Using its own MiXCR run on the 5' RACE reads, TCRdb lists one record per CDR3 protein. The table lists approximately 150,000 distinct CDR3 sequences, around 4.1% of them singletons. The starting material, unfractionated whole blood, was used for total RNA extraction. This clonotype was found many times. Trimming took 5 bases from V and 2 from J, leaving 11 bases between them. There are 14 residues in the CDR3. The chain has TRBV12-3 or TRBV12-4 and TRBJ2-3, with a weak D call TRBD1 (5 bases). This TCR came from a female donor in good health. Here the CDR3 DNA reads TGTGCCAGCAGTAAGGACACGAACACAGATACGCAGTATTTT. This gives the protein CASSKDTNTDTQYF.